A selection of T cell receptor beta chains follows, all from one sample in a study of T cells expressing NK-cell markers. Each CDR3 protein gets one entry in TCRdb, which reprocessed the 5' RACE reads and gives no DNA. This table holds about 110,000 distinct CDR3 sequences. The sequencing input was blood T cells: a sorted CD56 or NKG2C T cell subset, CD4+ or CD8+ T cells, or bulk PBMC T cells (not recorded which). These TCRs come from a woman aged 18 to 75 in good health. CDR3s include the opening cysteine and the closing phenylalanine or tryptophan. Fields, in order: CDR3 length, J gene, V gene, CDR3 protein.

>15|TRBJ1-6|TRBV27
CASSLMPGYNSPLHF
>14|TRBJ1-2|TRBV3-1
CASSQDGTVYGYTF
>13|TRBJ2-3|TRBV30
CARTGGPADTQYF
>14|TRBJ2-5|TRBV7-2
CASSLVGGQETQYF
>16|TRBJ2-2|TRBV4-3
CASSQWGPGAFGELFF
>14|TRBJ2-7|TRBV19
CASSITGLNGEQYF
>17|TRBJ1-6|TRBV6-5
CASSYSPATSYNSPLHF
>12|TRBJ2-2|TRBV12-3/TRBV12-4
CASTGHTGELFF
>16|TRBJ2-1|TRBV9
CASSSPGLAGYNEQFF
>17|TRBJ2-3|TRBV5-5
CASSSPFEGGEADTQYF
>18|TRBJ2-1|TRBV11-2
CASSLATNLGPYGNEQFF
>15|TRBJ2-3|TRBV19
CASRDRGVGSDTQYF
>17|TRBJ2-3|TRBV5-1
CASSLPLDGSHTDTQYF
>15|TRBJ2-1|TRBV7-9
CASSQLKVQENEQFF
>14|TRBJ2-5|TRBV6-2/TRBV6-3
CASSETGFGETQYF
>11|TRBJ2-1|TRBV12-3/TRBV12-4
CASSLGVEQFF
>12|TRBJ2-1|TRBV20-1
CSADYRNNEQFF
>14|TRBJ2-3|TRBV19
CASNLGLDTDTQYF
>14|TRBJ2-7|TRBV20-1
CSARRLAGGYEQYF
>15|TRBJ2-1|TRBV11-2
CASSASGTIYNEQFF
>14|TRBJ2-1|TRBV5-6
CASSLGAGGNEQFF
>15|TRBJ1-3|TRBV11-2
CASSLTAYSGNTIYF
>18|TRBJ2-3|TRBV11-1
CASSLDPGTAFVTDTQYF
>13|TRBJ1-1|TRBV7-9
CASSFQMNTEAFF
>15|TRBJ2-7|TRBV27
CASSFLAGTSYEQYF
>15|TRBJ2-5|TRBV27
CASSWSPRSEETQYF
>15|TRBJ2-2|TRBV24-1
CATRAMGTDTGELFF
>13|TRBJ2-7|TRBV29-1
CSVVAGGSGEQYF
>16|TRBJ2-5|TRBV20-1
CSARDRASGGEETQYF
>12|TRBJ2-1|TRBV14
CASSQDGYEQFF
>15|TRBJ2-4|TRBV5-4
CASSPKDRVENIQYF
>12|TRBJ2-3|TRBV9
CASSFPGDTQYF
>13|TRBJ2-6|TRBV20-1
CSAWTSGANVLTF
>14|TRBJ2-1|TRBV28
CASSLSGNLNEQFF
>15|TRBJ2-6|TRBV20-1
CSARGTLSGANVLTF